This record covers a single TCR beta chain. As originally analysed: Amplified reference gene primers provided the basis for estimating nucleated cell counts. Only in-frame clones appear in the TCRdb table, and some are missing; sequencing was by immunoSEQ multiplex PCR. The D gene and trimming were derived from the DNA, and the V and J assignments and clone size from that table. The profile shows hundreds of thousands of clones, around nine tenths of them singletons. The source of the sample is a study of blood T cell repertoires in COVID-19. Study overall: COVID-19 samples from acute and convalescent phases originated in the United States, Italy and Spain.

Per the germline V gene, CDR1 is GTSNPN and CDR2 is SVGIG (reference sequence). J gave up 8 bases and V 3 bases, and 7 bases lay outside the gene matches. This CDR3 is 13 amino acids long. Donors were grouped by their self-reported clinical history. Donors of Cohort 3 who recovered were those that had two negative PCRs, clearance, or symptom resolution. The origin of this receptor is a woman aged 45-65 years who had recovered from COVID-19. This chain connects TRBV30 to TRBJ2-1, with TRBD2 matching 7 bases. The sample was PBMCs or T cells enriched from blood (not recorded which). CDR3 in DNA: TGTGCCTGGAGCCCGGACGGGGGGTATGAGCAGTTCTTC. Translating it yields CAWSPDGGYEQFF.